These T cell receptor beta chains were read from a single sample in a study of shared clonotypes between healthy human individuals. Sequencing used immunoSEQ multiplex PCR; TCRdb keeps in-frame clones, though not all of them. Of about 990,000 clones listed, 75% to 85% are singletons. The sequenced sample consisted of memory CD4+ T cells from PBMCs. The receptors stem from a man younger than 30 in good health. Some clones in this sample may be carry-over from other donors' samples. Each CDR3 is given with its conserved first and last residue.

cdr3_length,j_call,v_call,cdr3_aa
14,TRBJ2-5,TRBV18,CASSPVPAEETQYF
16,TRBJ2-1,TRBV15,CATSTSPGQGYNEQFF
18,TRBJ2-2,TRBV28,CASSLPLNPGQRRGELFF
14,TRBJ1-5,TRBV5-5,CASSSGDSLGPQHF
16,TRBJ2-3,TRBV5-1,CASSLGTSGDTDTQYF
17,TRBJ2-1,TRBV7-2,CASSFLRLGLAADKQFF
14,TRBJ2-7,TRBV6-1,CASKLAGESYEQYF
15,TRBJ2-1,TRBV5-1,CASSFGGQGNNEQFF
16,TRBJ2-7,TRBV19,CASSIRDRRYSYEQYF
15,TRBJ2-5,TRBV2,CASSKILANQETQYF
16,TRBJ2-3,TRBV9,CASSPGAPRGTDTQYF
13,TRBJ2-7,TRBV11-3,CASSRDIPSEQYF
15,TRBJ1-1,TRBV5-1,CASSLRVGKNTEAFF
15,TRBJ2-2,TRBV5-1,CASSRDSQNTGELFF
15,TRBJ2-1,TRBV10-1,CASRGLAGSYNEQFF
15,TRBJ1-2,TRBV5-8,CASSLVAGAVYGYTF
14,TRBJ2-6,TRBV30,CAWVRVSGANVLTF
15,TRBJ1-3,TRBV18,CASSPPGSAGNTIYF
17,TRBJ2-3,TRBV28,CASSSRLAGAGADTQYF
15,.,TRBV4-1,CASSPIGEASYEQYF
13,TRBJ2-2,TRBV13,CASSPGHTGELFF
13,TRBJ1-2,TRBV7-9,CASSDLPRAGYTF
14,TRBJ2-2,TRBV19,CASFDRGGTGELFF
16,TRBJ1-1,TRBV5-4,CASSRPGQGGSTEAFF
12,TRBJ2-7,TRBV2,CASSDRGYEQYF
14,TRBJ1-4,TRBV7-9,CASSQGLRDEKLFF
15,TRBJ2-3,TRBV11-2,CASSLNLRSTDTQYF
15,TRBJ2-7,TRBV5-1,CASSHGQGEKYEQYF
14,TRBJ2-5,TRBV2,CASLLEGVAETQYF
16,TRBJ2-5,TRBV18,CASSPWDGRGRETQYF
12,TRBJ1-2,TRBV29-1,CSVTDQNYGYTF
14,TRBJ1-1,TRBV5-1,CASSKDGGNTEAFF
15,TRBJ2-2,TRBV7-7,CASSLTSVNTGELFF
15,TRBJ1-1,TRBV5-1,CASSTYRAGNTEAFF
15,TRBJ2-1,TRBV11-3,CASSTGQGFYNEQFF
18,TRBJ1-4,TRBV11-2,CASSLLLSGGTLIEKLFF
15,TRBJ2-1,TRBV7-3,CASKRYGDSYNEQFF
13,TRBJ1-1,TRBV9,CASSVVAGTEAFF
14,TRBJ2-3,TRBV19,CASSIDRLRDTQYF
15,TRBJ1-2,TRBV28,CASSPRDRGPYGYTF
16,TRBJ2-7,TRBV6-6,CASSYSRRTLPHEQYF
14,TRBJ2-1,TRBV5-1,CASRSLLGGNEQFF
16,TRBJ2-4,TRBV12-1,CASSFAGTRAKNIQYF
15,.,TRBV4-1,CASSQDLGLQYEQYF
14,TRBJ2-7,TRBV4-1,CASSQDSFSDEQYF
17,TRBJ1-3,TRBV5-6,CASSLFETGRSGNTIYF
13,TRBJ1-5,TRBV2,CASLGDPSQPQHF
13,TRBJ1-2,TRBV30,CAWSGQGDYGYTF
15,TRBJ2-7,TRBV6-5,CASSRTSGRAWEQYF
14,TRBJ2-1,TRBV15,CATSRVIRGYEQFF